These 2 T cell receptor beta chains were sequenced from one sample in a study of vaccination and CD4 T cells after COVID-19. Indicated treatment: approximately nine-day PBMC culture with coronavirus spike peptide pools or control peptides (ViraFEST assay). The collection of CD4+ T cells from the unexposed donor took place before the COVID-19 pandemic (2011-2018). Their target antigens are unknown. The assay that was used to sequence DNA from cultured CD4+ T cells was the Oncomine TCR Beta short-read assay. Investigators obtained genomic DNA by extraction from cultured CD4+ T cells. TCRdb re-analysed the PCR reads in MiXCR, keeping a single row per CDR3 protein. Of some 10,000 distinct CDR3 sequences in the sample, roughly 29% were seen once. The sequenced sample consisted of CD4+ T cells from blood, cultured in vitro. The receptors derive from a human donor in good health.

This clonotype showed up just a few times. This sequence joins TRBV2 and TRBJ1-5, with unresolved D. This CDR3 region has 11 residues. Germline V CDR1 and CDR2: SNHLY, FYNNEI. V lost 5 bases and J 5 bases, leaving 4 bases between the germline ends. The CDR3 DNA follows: TGTGCCAGCAGTAACGATCAGCCCCAGCATTTT. It codes for CASSNDQPQHF.

Only a few counts were recorded for this clonotype. This chain uses TRBV7-2 with TRBJ2-3; no reliable D call. CDR1 is SGHTA, CDR2 FQGNSA, per germline. The CDR3 extends over 15 amino acids. The V end lost 6 bases, the J end lost 4 bases, and 17 bases lay between the germline ends. The DNA of the CDR3 is TGTGCCAGCAGGAAAGGTGTGTCCCGGCCAGATACGCAGTATTTT. It translates to CASRKGVSRPDTQYF.